A selection of T cell receptor beta chains follows, all from one sample in a study of patients and donors after allogeneic stem cell transplantation. TCRdb processed the RT-PCR reads anew with MiXCR; each CDR3 protein has one entry. The sample lists more than 150,000 distinct CDR3 sequences, approximately 25% occurring once. The sample was blood, either unsorted or a sorted T cell fraction (not recorded which). These receptors came from a human donor who was either an allogeneic HSCT recipient or a stem cell or donor lymphocyte infusion donor (not recorded which). It is not recorded whose cells these are; they may come from a transplant donor. CDR3s include the opening cysteine and the closing phenylalanine or tryptophan. A D gene is named only where the DNA matches it firmly. The listing skips clone size in some rows; elsewhere it reads once, few, many or a size class.

V gene	clone size	J gene	D gene	CDR3 protein	CDR3 DNA
TRBV12-3/TRBV12-4	few	TRBJ1-4	NA	CASSPPPDDEKLFF	TGTGCCAGCAGCCCCCCTCCAGACGATGAAAAACTGTTTTTT
TRBV3-1	NA	TRBJ1-5	NA	CASSQGANQPQHF	TGTGCCAGCAGCCAAGGGGCCAATCAGCCCCAGCATTTT
TRBV29-1	NA	TRBJ2-7	NA	CSVENVNEQYF	TGCAGCGTTGAGAACGTCAACGAGCAGTACTTC
TRBV12-3/TRBV12-4	NA	TRBJ1-1	NA	CASSTGTVFPQTEAFF	TGTGCCAGCAGCACAGGGACTGTCTTTCCCCAAACTGAAGCTTTCTTT
TRBV3-1	NA	TRBJ1-3	NA	CASSQNLGASQSGNTIYF	TGTGCCAGCAGCCAAAATTTGGGGGCAAGTCAGTCTGGAAACACCATATATTTT
TRBV9	few	TRBJ2-1	TRBD1	CASSPGQEYNEQFF	TGTGCCAGCAGTCCGGGACAGGAATACAATGAGCAGTTCTTC
TRBV5-1	few	TRBJ1-1	NA	CASSLLRGGRDTEAFF	TGCGCCAGCAGCCTTCTACGAGGAGGGAGGGACACTGAAGCTTTCTTT
TRBV7-2	NA	TRBJ2-3	TRBD2	CASSFKTSGREGNTQYF	TGTGCCAGCAGCTTCAAGACTAGCGGGAGGGAGGGGAATACGCAGTATTTT
TRBV29-1	many	TRBJ1-5	NA	CSAQRSGENQPQHF	TGCAGCGCCCAAAGATCAGGGGAGAACCAGCCCCAGCATTTT
TRBV5-5	NA	TRBJ2-1	TRBD2	CASSLRLLGGNEQFF	TGTGCCAGCAGCTTGCGGCTATTGGGAGGGAATGAGCAGTTCTTC
TRBV20-1	NA	TRBJ2-1	TRBD1	CSAAQGSSYNEQFF	TGCAGTGCGGCACAGGGGAGCTCCTACAATGAGCAGTTCTTC
TRBV20-1	NA	TRBJ1-1	TRBD1	CSAGTGVGEAFF	TGCAGTGCTGGGACAGGGGTGGGTGAAGCTTTCTTT
TRBV11-2	many	TRBJ1-1	NA	CASSLATTGSEAFF	TGTGCCAGCAGCTTAGCGACTACAGGGAGTGAAGCTTTCTTT
TRBV27	once	TRBJ1-6	NA	CASSLRSYNSPLHF	TGTGCCAGCAGTTTACGCAGCTATAATTCACCCCTCCACTTT
TRBV11-2	NA	TRBJ1-5	NA	CASSLGLVGKSNQPQHF	TGTGCCAGCAGCTTAGGGCTAGTGGGGAAAAGCAATCAGCCCCAGCATTTT
TRBV11-2	many	TRBJ1-3	NA	CASTPGNTIYF	TGTGCCAGCACGCCTGGAAACACCATATATTTT
TRBV7-3	NA	TRBJ2-3	NA	CASSLTPFADTQYF	TGTGCCAGCAGCTTAACCCCGTTCGCAGATACGCAGTATTTT
TRBV10-2	NA	TRBJ1-2	NA	CACNKPPYGYTF	TGCGCCTGCAATAAGCCCCCGTATGGCTACACCTTC
TRBV5-1	many	TRBJ1-1	NA	CASSLGRVSTEAFF	TGCGCCAGCAGCTTGGGCAGGGTGAGCACTGAAGCTTTCTTT
TRBV4-3	few	TRBJ1-3	NA	CASRRQTGAGNTIYF	TGCGCCAGCAGACGTCAGACAGGTGCTGGAAACACCATATATTTT
TRBV6-2/TRBV6-3	few	TRBJ1-5	NA	CASSYSSPGPEWATQPQHF	TGTGCCAGCAGTTACTCTTCCCCGGGGCCCGAATGGGCAACTCAGCCCCAGCATTTT
TRBV12-3/TRBV12-4	NA	TRBJ1-1	TRBD1	CASSPDRGASTDEAFF	TGTGCCAGCAGTCCGGACAGGGGCGCTAGTACTGATGAAGCTTTCTTT
TRBV2	many	TRBJ1-5	NA	CASKGSGTNQPQHF	TGTGCCAGCAAGGGTTCGGGGACCAATCAGCCCCAGCATTTT
TRBV11-2	few	TRBJ2-4	NA	CASSSWTAKNIQYF	TGTGCCAGCAGCTCATGGACAGCCAAAAACATTCAGTACTTC
TRBV25-1	few	TRBJ2-5	TRBD2	CASSQSGGAGETQYF	TGTGCCAGCAGCCAAAGCGGGGGGGCTGGGGAGACCCAGTACTTC
TRBV24-1	few	TRBJ2-7	NA	CATSDSGTGNYEQYF	TGTGCCACCAGTGATTCCGGGACTGGGAATTACGAGCAGTACTTC
TRBV7-9	NA	TRBJ1-2	TRBD1	CASSLTDPVGPAGGYGYTF	TGTGCCAGCAGCTTAACGGACCCCGTAGGGCCGGCAGGGGGTTATGGCTACACCTTC
TRBV11-2	NA	TRBJ2-4	NA	CASSLDSSAKNIQYF	TGTGCCAGCAGCCTGGATAGTTCAGCCAAAAACATTCAGTACTTC
TRBV29-1	NA	TRBJ2-2	NA	CSARAPKELFF	TGCAGCGCCCGCGCCCCGAAGGAGCTGTTTTTT
TRBV25-1	few	TRBJ2-2	NA	CASSEWGVHGELFF	TGTGCCAGCAGTGAATGGGGGGTTCACGGGGAGCTGTTTTTT
TRBV15	NA	TRBJ2-6	NA	CATSRKAGSGANVLTF	TGTGCCACCAGCAGAAAAGCAGGGTCCGGGGCCAACGTCCTGACTTTC
TRBV29-1	few	TRBJ1-6	NA	CSVKDNPYNSPLHF	TGCAGCGTTAAAGACAATCCCTATAATTCACCCCTCCACTTT
TRBV12-3/TRBV12-4	NA	TRBJ2-6	NA	CASSPDALGSGANVLTF	TGTGCCAGCAGTCCCGACGCCCTGGGCTCTGGGGCCAACGTCCTGACTTTC
TRBV12-3/TRBV12-4	NA	TRBJ2-1	TRBD1	CASRRGQYNEQFF	TGTGCCAGCAGAAGGGGACAGTACAATGAGCAGTTCTTC
TRBV20-1	few	TRBJ2-3	TRBD2	CSPGTSGTDTQYF	TGCAGTCCCGGGACTAGCGGGACGGATACGCAGTATTTT
TRBV29-1	NA	TRBJ1-2	NA	CSVEARRTVSYGYTF	TGCAGCGTTGAAGCGAGGCGGACAGTCTCCTATGGCTACACCTTC
TRBV7-9	NA	TRBJ2-1	TRBD2	CASSPPGASGPNNEQFF	TGTGCCAGCAGCCCTCCCGGGGCTAGCGGGCCGAACAATGAGCAGTTCTTC
TRBV3-1	few	TRBJ1-2	NA	CASSQRAGSNGYTF	TGTGCCAGCAGCCAAAGGGCAGGTTCTAATGGCTACACCTTC
TRBV27	NA	TRBJ1-1	NA	CASSLWTDTEAFF	TGTGCCAGCAGCCTGTGGACAGACACTGAAGCTTTCTTT
TRBV29-1	NA	TRBJ2-2	NA	CSGLGGDTGELFF	TGCAGCGGCTTGGGTGGCGACACCGGGGAGCTGTTTTTT
TRBV7-6	few	TRBJ1-1	NA	CASSPSGGGTEAFF	TGTGCCAGCAGCCCCTCAGGTGGTGGGACTGAAGCTTTCTTT
TRBV2	NA	TRBJ2-1	TRBD2	CASSRLAYNEQFF	TGTGCCAGCAGTCGACTAGCTTACAATGAGCAGTTCTTC
TRBV4-3	few	TRBJ2-7	NA	CASSQEIWQTTYEQYF	TGCGCCAGCAGCCAAGAGATTTGGCAGACCACCTACGAGCAGTACTTC
TRBV29-1	NA	TRBJ1-2	NA	CSVEGVWGAQGYTF	TGCAGCGTTGAAGGGGTTTGGGGGGCGCAAGGCTACACCTTC
TRBV27	few	TRBJ1-2	NA	CASSLNRGNGYTF	TGTGCCAGCAGTTTAAATAGGGGAAATGGCTACACCTTC
TRBV4-1	few	TRBJ1-2	TRBD1	CASSRPGQGDNGYTF	TGCGCCAGCAGCCGCCCGGGACAGGGAGACAATGGCTACACCTTC
TRBV5-5	NA	TRBJ1-5	TRBD1	CASSLGTGSGQPQHF	TGTGCCAGCAGCTTGGGGACAGGGTCGGGTCAGCCCCAGCATTTT
TRBV4-3	few	TRBJ1-3	NA	CASSQDRFGVGAGNTIYF	TGCGCCAGCAGCCAAGATCGTTTTGGCGTCGGGGCAGGAAACACCATATATTTT
TRBV29-1	few	TRBJ2-3	NA	CSGGVHSRTREDTQYF	TGCAGCGGAGGGGTTCACTCCCGTACACGGGAAGATACGCAGTATTTT
TRBV20-1	NA	TRBJ1-1	NA	CSASLWAGPHTEAFF	TGCAGTGCATCCCTTTGGGCAGGCCCCCACACTGAAGCTTTCTTT
TRBV19	NA	TRBJ2-7	NA	CASSRAEGYEQYF	TGTGCCAGTAGTCGGGCAGAAGGATACGAGCAGTACTTC
TRBV29-1	NA	TRBJ1-3	NA	CSVGTPGNTIYF	TGCAGCGTCGGGACTCCTGGAAACACCATATATTTT
TRBV9	many	TRBJ1-4	NA	CASSVLGHLNEKLFF	TGTGCCAGCAGCGTACTGGGACATCTTAATGAAAAACTGTTTTTT